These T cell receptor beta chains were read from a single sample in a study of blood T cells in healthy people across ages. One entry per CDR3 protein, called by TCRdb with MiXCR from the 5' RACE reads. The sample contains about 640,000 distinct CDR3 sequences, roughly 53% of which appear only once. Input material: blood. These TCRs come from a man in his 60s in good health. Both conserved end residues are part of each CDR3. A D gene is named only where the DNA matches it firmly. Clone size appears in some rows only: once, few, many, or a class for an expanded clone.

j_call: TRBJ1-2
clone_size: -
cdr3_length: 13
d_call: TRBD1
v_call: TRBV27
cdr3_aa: CASRPGTGEGYTF
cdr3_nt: TGTGCCAGCAGGCCCGGGACAGGGGAAGGCTACACCTTC

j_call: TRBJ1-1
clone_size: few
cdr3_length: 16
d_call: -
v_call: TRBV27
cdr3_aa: CASSFQGAPSNTEAFF
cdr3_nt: TGTGCCAGCAGTTTTCAGGGCGCACCCTCGAACACTGAAGCTTTCTTT

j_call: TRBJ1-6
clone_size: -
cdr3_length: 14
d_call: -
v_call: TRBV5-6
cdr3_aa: CASSPRTAGSPLHF
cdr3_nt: TGTGCCAGCAGCCCCCGGACCGCGGGTTCACCCCTCCACTTT

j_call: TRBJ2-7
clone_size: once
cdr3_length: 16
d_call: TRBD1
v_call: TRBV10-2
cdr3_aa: CASSNSGTGGSYEQYF
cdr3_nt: TGCGCCAGCAGTAATTCCGGGACAGGGGGATCCTACGAGCAGTACTTC

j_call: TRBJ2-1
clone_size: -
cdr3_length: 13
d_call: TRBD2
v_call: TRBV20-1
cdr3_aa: CSARRAGEDEQFF
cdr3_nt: TGCAGTGCTAGAAGGGCGGGGGAGGACGAGCAGTTCTTC

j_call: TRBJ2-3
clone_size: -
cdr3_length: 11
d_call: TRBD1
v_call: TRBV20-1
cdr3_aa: CSASTGNTQYF
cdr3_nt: TGCAGTGCTTCGACAGGGAATACGCAGTATTTT

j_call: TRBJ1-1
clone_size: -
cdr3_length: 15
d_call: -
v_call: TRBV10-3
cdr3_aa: CAISKQSDRNTEAFF
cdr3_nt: TGTGCCATCAGCAAACAGTCGGACAGGAACACTGAAGCTTTCTTT

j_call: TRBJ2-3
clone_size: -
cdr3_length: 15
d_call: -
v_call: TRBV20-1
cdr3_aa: CSAGRRGLRTDTQYF
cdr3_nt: TGCAGTGCTGGCCGTCGAGGTCTCCGCACAGATACGCAGTATTTT

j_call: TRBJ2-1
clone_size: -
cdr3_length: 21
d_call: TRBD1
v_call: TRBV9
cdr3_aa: CAVQDRGPQVTFMSSYNEQFF
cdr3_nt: TGTGCCGTCCAGGACAGGGGTCCCCAGGTGACCTTCATGAGCTCCTACAATGAGCAGTTCTTC

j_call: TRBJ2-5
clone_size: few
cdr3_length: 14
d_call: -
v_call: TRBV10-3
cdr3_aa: CAISESGFGETQYF
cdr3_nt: TGTGCCATCAGTGAGTCAGGGTTCGGGGAGACCCAGTACTTC

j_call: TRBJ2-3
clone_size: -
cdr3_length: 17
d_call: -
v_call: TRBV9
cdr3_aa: CASSVQGGQTRTDTQYF
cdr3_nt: TGTGCCAGCAGCGTACAAGGGGGACAAACACGCACAGATACGCAGTATTTT

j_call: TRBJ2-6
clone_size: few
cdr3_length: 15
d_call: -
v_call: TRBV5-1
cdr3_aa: CASSSSGAGANVLTF
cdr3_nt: TGCGCCAGCAGCTCCTCCGGGGCTGGGGCCAACGTCCTGACTTTC

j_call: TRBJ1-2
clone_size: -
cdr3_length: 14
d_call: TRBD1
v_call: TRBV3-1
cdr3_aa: CASSQNNRGYGYTF
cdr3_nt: TGTGCCAGCAGCCAAAATAACAGGGGGTATGGCTACACCTTC

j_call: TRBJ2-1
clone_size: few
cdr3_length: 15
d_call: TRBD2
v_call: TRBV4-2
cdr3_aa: CASSQTAGGYAEQFF
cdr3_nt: TGTGCCAGCAGCCAAACAGCGGGGGGTTACGCTGAGCAGTTCTTC

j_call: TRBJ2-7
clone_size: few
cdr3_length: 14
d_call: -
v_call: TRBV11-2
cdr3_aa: CASSLNLGPYEQYF
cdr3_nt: TGTGCCAGCAGCTTAAATCTTGGTCCCTACGAGCAGTACTTC

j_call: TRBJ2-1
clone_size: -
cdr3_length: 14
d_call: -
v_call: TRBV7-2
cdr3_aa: CASSLASTHNEQFF
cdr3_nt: TGTGCCAGCAGCTTGGCGTCCACCCACAATGAGCAGTTCTTC

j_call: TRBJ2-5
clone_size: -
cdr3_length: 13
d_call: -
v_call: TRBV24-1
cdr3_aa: CATSDWTAETQYF
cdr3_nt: TGTGCCACCAGTGATTGGACTGCCGAGACCCAGTACTTC

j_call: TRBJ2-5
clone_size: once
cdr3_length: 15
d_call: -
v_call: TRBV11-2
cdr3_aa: CASSPGGIGGETQYF
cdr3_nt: TGTGCCAGCAGCCCAGGGGGTATCGGGGGAGAGACCCAGTACTTC

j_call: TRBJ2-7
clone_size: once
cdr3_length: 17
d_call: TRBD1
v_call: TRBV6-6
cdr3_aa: CASYGPGQSPPEDEQYF
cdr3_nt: TGTGCCAGTTACGGTCCGGGACAGTCCCCGCCTGAGGACGAGCAGTACTTC

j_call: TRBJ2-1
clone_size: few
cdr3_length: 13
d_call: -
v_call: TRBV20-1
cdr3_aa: CSAREGGSNEQFF
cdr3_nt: TGCAGTGCTAGAGAAGGGGGGTCCAATGAGCAGTTCTTC

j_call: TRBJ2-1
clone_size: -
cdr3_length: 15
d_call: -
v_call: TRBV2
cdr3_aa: CASSEAPRVEDEQFF
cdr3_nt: TGTGCCAGCAGTGAAGCGCCTCGGGTCGAAGATGAGCAGTTCTTC

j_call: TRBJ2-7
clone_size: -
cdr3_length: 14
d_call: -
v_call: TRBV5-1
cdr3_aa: CASSLGVNSYEQYF
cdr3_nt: TGCGCCAGCAGCTTGGGGGTCAATTCCTACGAGCAGTACTTC

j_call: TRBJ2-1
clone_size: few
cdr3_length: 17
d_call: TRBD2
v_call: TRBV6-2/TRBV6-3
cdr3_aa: CASRPGSGGTSYNEQFF
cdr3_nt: TGTGCCTCCCGGCCGGGTAGCGGGGGAACATCCTACAATGAGCAGTTCTTC

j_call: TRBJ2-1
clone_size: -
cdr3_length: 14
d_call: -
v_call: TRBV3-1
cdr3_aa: CASSQDLGLETQFF
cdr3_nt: TGTGCCAGCAGCCAAGATTTAGGGTTGGAGACCCAGTTCTTC

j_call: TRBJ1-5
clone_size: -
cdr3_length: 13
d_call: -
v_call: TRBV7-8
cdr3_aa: CANSTQGNQPQHF
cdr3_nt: TGTGCCAACAGTACGCAGGGCAATCAGCCCCAGCATTTT

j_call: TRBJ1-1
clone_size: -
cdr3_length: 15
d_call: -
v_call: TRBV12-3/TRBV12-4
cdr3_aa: CASSLVPGPNTEAFF
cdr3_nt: TGTGCCAGCAGCCTAGTCCCGGGCCCGAACACTGAAGCTTTCTTT

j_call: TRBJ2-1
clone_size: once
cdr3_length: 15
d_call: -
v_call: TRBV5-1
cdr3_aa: CASSLARISYNEQFF
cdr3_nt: TGCGCCAGCAGCTTAGCCCGAATCTCCTACAATGAGCAGTTCTTC

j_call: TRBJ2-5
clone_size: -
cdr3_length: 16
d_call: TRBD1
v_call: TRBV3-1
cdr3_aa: CASSLNPRGQGETQYF
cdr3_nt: TGTGCCAGCAGCCTTAATCCCAGGGGGCAGGGAGAGACCCAGTACTTC

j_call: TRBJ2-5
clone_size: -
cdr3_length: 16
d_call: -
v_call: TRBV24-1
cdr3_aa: CATSDLPGHRLETQYF
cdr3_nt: TGTGCCACCAGTGATTTGCCGGGACACCGGCTTGAGACCCAGTACTTC

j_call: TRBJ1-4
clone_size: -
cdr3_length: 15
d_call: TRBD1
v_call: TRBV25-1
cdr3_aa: CASIRTGGGDEKLFF
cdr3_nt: TGTGCCAGCATAAGAACAGGGGGCGGTGATGAAAAACTGTTTTTT

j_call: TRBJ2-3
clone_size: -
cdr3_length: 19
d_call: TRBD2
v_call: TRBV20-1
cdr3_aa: CSARARLAGEKTSTDTQYF
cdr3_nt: TGCAGTGCCCGAGCCCGACTAGCGGGGGAAAAAACTAGCACAGATACGCAGTATTTT

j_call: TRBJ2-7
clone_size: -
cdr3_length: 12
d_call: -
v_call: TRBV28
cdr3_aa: CASSISGYEQYF
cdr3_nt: TGTGCCAGCAGTATTAGCGGCTACGAGCAGTACTTC

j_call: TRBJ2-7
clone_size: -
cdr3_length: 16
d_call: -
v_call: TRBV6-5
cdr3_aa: CASSYSFRGGAYEQYF
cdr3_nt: TGTGCCAGCAGTTACTCATTCCGGGGTGGTGCGTACGAGCAGTACTTC

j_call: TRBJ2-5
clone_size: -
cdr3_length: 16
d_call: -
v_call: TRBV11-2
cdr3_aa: CASSLGPTHSGETQYF
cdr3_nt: TGTGCCAGCAGCTTAGGCCCGACCCACAGTGGGGAGACCCAGTACTTC

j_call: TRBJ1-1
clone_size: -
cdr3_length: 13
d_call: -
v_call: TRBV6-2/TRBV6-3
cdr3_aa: CASSYYGDTEAFF
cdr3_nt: TGTGCCAGCAGTTACTACGGGGACACTGAAGCTTTCTTT